One TCR beta chain is described in this entry. The source of the sample is a study of blood T cell repertoires in COVID-19. About the study: T cells, B-cell-depleted T cells, or PBMCs provided the cDNA or gDNA that served as material.

CDR3 length equals 15 residues. Germline V gene sequence: CDR1 WNHNN, CDR2 SYGVQD (reference sequence). J lost 2 bases, V lost 9 bases, and 11 bases had no gene match. In the original analysis: Amplification of reference gene primers was used by the study to estimate nucleated cell counts. Method: immunoSEQ multiplex PCR; TCRdb's copy keeps in-frame clones and lacks some. D and trimming come from the DNA, and the V and J calls and clone size come from that table. Among roughly 220,000 clones listed, less than 85% were seen once. Sequencing was carried out using peripheral blood. This TCR derives from a woman aged 70-85 years with acute or convalescent COVID-19. V usage is TRBV10-1 and J usage is TRBJ2-5; 8 bases are a match to TRBD2. Written as DNA, the CDR3 is TGCGCCAGTCTCGGGGGGGCCGAACTTCAAGAGACCCAGTACTTC. Amino acids: CASLGGAELQETQYF.